Listed here are 7 T cell receptor beta chains from one sample, sequenced in a study of cytomegalovirus exposure and HLA in healthy donors. Method: immunoSEQ multiplex PCR; TCRdb's copy keeps in-frame clones and lacks some. This sample has 260,000 or so clones, with around 87% found just once. The sequenced sample consisted of PBMCs. The receptor source for this set is a man aged 18 to 29 in good health and CMV-seronegative.

This clone was seen just once. The chain has TRBV5-1 and TRBJ2-7; a possible D gene is TRBD2 (5 bases). The CDR3 covers 15 residues. The V gene's germline CDR1 is SGHRS and CDR2 YFSETQ. Trimming took 0 bases from V and 0 from J, leaving 10 bases between them. CDR3 amino acids: CASSLEGTSSYEQYF. Here the CDR3 DNA reads TGCGCCAGCAGCTTGGAGGGAACTAGCTCCTACGAGCAGTACTTC.

The chain links TRBV7-2 to TRBJ1-1; unclear D gene. This CDR3 has 13 residues. Germline CDR1 is SGHTA and CDR2 is FQGNSA. With 2 bases removed from V and 4 bases from J, the gap between germline ends came to 8 bases. The DNA for the CDR3 is TGTGCCAGCAGCTTAACCATGAGCACTGAAGCTTTCTTT. Amino acids: CASSLTMSTEAFF.

This clone has only one observation. V usage is TRBV5-1 and J usage is TRBJ1-2; 8 bases are a match to TRBD1. In germline, CDR1 is SGHRS, CDR2 YFSETQ. CDR3 length: 14 amino acids. The J segment lost 3 bases and the V segment lost 4 bases, leaving 5 bases of the junction unmatched. The CDR3: CASSPLDRDYGYTF. For the CDR3, the DNA is TGCGCCAGCAGCCCATTGGACAGGGACTATGGCTACACCTTC.

The chain has TRBV7-8 and TRBJ2-7; 9 bases are shared with TRBD2. From germline, CDR1 is SGHVS and CDR2 FQNEAQ. This CDR3 has 15 amino acids. The J segment lost 3 bases and the V segment lost 3 bases, leaving 6 bases of the junction unmatched. The DNA for the CDR3 is TGTGCCAGCAGCTTGTTGACTAGCGGCAACTACGAGCAGTACTTC. Translation: CASSLLTSGNYEQYF. The whole variable domain, filled in from reference TRBV7-8 and TRBJ2-7, reads GAGVSQSPRYKVAKRGQDVALRCDPISGHVSLFWYQQALGQGPEFLTYFQNEAQLDKSGLPSDRFFAERPEGSVSTLKIQRTQQEDSAVYLCASSLLTSGNYEQYFGPGTRLTVT.

The count of this clone is one. The rearrangement uses TRBV4-1 and TRBJ2-5; 7 bases align to TRBD2. The CDR3 runs 14 residues. The ends lost 3 bases at V and 6 bases at J; junction bases unmatched: 7. Germline CDR1 MGHRA, CDR2 YSYEKL. The CDR3 reads CASSQGGNLQTQYF. As DNA, the CDR3 is TGCGCCAGCAGCCAGGGGGGGAATCTACAGACCCAGTACTTC.

This chain uses TRBV4-1 with TRBJ2-7; 7 bases match TRBD2. CDR1 MGHRA and CDR2 YSYEKL come from the germline V gene. V shed 0 bases, J shed 9 bases, and the junction held 2 bases outside the gene matches. There are 12 residues in the CDR3. CDR3 sequence reads: CASSQEGLGQYF. CDR3 in DNA: TGCGCCAGCAGCCAAGAAGGACTAGGGCAGTACTTC.

The genes are TRBV28 and TRBJ1-2; D perhaps matches TRBD1 (5 bases). The CDR3 length is 11 residues. Germline assignment: CDR1 MDHEN and CDR2 SYDVKM. The V gene lost 5 bases and the J gene lost 13 bases, with 14 bases spanning the gap. The CDR3 loop is CASSQARVGTF. For the CDR3, the DNA is TGTGCCAGCAGTCAAGCCAGGGTGGGCACCTTC.